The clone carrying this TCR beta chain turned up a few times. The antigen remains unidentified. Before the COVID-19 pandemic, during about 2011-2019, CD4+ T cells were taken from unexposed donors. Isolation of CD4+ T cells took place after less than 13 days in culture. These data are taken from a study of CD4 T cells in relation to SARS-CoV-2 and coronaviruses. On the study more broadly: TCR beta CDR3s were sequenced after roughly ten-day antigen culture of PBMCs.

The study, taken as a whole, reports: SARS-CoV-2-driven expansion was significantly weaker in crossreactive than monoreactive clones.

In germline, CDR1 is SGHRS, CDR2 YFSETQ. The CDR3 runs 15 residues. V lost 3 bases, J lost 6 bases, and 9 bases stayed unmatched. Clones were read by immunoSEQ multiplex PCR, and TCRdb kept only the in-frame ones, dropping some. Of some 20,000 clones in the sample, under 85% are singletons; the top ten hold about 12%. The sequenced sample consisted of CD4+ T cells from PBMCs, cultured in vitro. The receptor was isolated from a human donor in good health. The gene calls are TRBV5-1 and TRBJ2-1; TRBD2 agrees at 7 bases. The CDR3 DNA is TGCGCCAGCAGCTGGGGATTGGGGGGGGGCAATGAGCAGTTCTTC. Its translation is CASSWGLGGGNEQFF.